This T cell receptor beta chain was sequenced during a study of beta chain features in type 1 diabetes. Study-wide results and caveats: A definitive answer on HLA type influencing TCRB rearrangement was not reached here.

Isolated RNA was reverse transcribed in full, so expressed TCRB transcripts were sequenced. Repertoires were generated with immunoSEQ multiplex PCR, while TCRdb's copy carries only in-frame clones and drops some. In the table there are hundreds of thousands of clones, 17% of which are singletons. As concerns this clone: Its antigen remains unknown.

Markers CD45RO/CCR7/CD25/CD127/CD95/CD27 served to sort CD4+ naive, central memory, regulatory and stem cell-like memory cells. Germline V gene lookup returns CDR1 LNHDA and CDR2 SQIVND (reference sequence). V shed 4 bases, J shed 8 bases, and the junction held 11 bases outside the gene matches. The CDR3 is made up of 15 amino acids. V is TRBV19 and J is TRBJ1-2; TRBD1 agrees at 9 bases. This TCR came from a woman aged 18-29 years in good health. Sequenced material: naive CD4+ T cells from blood. The CDR3 DNA is TGTGCCAGTAGTACCCCCGGCCGGACAGGGGTCGGCTACACCTTC. Protein product: CASSTPGRTGVGYTF.